Listed below are T cell receptor beta chains from one sample, sequenced in a study of T cells in Graves' hyperthyroidism and ophthalmopathy. Using its own MiXCR run on the multiplex PCR reads, TCRdb lists one record per CDR3 protein. The table lists about 580,000 distinct CDR3 sequences, approximately 14% of them singletons. Specimen: blood. All receptors derive from a woman between 25 and 40 years old with Graves' hyperthyroidism that later progressed to Graves' ophthalmopathy. Both conserved end residues are part of each CDR3. A D gene is named only where the DNA matches it firmly. Only some rows state a clone size, as once, few, many or a class for expanded clones.

>TRBJ2-7|many|-|TRBV3-1
CASSQAAGTAYEQYF
TGTGCCAGCAGCCAAGCGGCAGGGACGGCTTACGAGCAGTACTTC
>TRBJ2-1|-|-|TRBV24-1
CATSDSFRGPSEQFF
TGTGCCACCAGTGATTCCTTTCGGGGTCCAAGTGAGCAGTTCTTC
>TRBJ1-6|many|-|TRBV2
CASMMETSIHF
TGTGCCAGCATGATGGAGACATCTATCCACTTT
>TRBJ1-1|few|TRBD1|TRBV29-1
CSVGRGGTVNTEAFF
TGCAGCGTGGGAAGGGGCGGGACAGTGAACACTGAAGCTTTCTTT
>TRBJ1-3|few|TRBD1|TRBV5-6
CASSRRWDSSGDTIYF
TGTGCCAGCAGCCGACGGTGGGACAGCTCTGGAGACACCATATATTTT
>TRBJ2-4|many|TRBD2|TRBV28
CASSLGGTSGRALAKNIQYF
TGTGCCAGCAGTCTGGGGGGAACTAGCGGGAGGGCCCTGGCCAAAAACATTCAGTACTTC
>TRBJ1-1|many|-|TRBV20-1
CSATVPGTEAFF
TGCAGTGCCACTGTCCCTGGAACTGAAGCTTTCTTT
>TRBJ1-5|many|-|TRBV11-3
CASSPGGSNPSQPQHF
TGTGCCAGCAGCCCGGGGGGCAGTAACCCCAGTCAGCCCCAGCATTTT
>TRBJ1-5|many|-|TRBV2
CASSEYVTQKPQHF
TGTGCCAGCAGTGAGTACGTCACACAGAAGCCCCAGCATTTT
>TRBJ1-4|-|-|TRBV11-3
CASSLNVDEKLFF
TGTGCCAGCAGCTTAAACGTGGATGAAAAACTGTTTTTT
>TRBJ2-1|many|-|TRBV20-1
CSAPGAGQTSYNEQFF
TGCAGTGCCCCCGGTGCCGGACAGACATCCTACAATGAGCAGTTCTTC
>TRBJ2-3|many|-|TRBV19
CASSISLWGMDTQYF
TGTGCCAGTAGTATTAGCCTGTGGGGGATGGATACGCAGTATTTT
>TRBJ2-4|many|-|TRBV12-3/TRBV12-4
CASSLPGTEKNIQYF
TGTGCCAGCAGTTTGCCCGGGACGGAAAAAAACATTCAGTACTTC
>TRBJ2-7|few|-|TRBV6-1
CANTHGSETYEQYF
TGTGCCAACACGCATGGAAGCGAAACCTACGAGCAGTACTTC
>TRBJ2-7|many|-|TRBV20-1
CSARRVAGTGEQYF
TGCAGTGCTAGGAGGGTTGCGGGAACTGGCGAGCAGTACTTC
>TRBJ2-2|few|-|TRBV18
CASSPGTVQDGELFF
TGTGCCAGCTCACCAGGGACGGTCCAAGACGGGGAGCTGTTTTTT
>TRBJ2-1|many|-|TRBV27
CASSLSPTYNEQFF
TGTGCCAGCAGTTTATCGCCCACCTACAATGAGCAGTTCTTC
>TRBJ2-7|many|-|TRBV20-1
CSAPLQEQYF
TGCAGTGCCCCGCTTCAAGAGCAGTACTTC
>TRBJ1-3|-|TRBD1|TRBV5-5
CASSLQTGGGNTIYF
TGTGCCAGCAGCTTGCAGACAGGGGGGGGAAACACCATATATTTT
>TRBJ2-2|-|-|TRBV28
CASSSLGMNTGELFF
TGTGCCAGCAGCTCGCTAGGGATGAACACCGGGGAGCTGTTTTTT
>TRBJ1-2|many|-|TRBV11-3
CASSQGQPQSTYGYTF
TGTGCCAGCAGCCAAGGACAGCCTCAATCCACCTATGGCTACACCTTC
>TRBJ2-5|few|TRBD2|TRBV12-3/TRBV12-4
CAGTNRGGQETQYF
TGTGCCGGCACCAACCGGGGGGGCCAAGAGACCCAGTACTTC
>TRBJ2-5|few|-|TRBV30
CAKSSGVQETQYF
TGTGCCAAATCGTCCGGGGTACAAGAGACCCAGTACTTC
>TRBJ2-3|many|TRBD2|TRBV20-1
CSALSGADTQYF
TGCAGTGCCCTTAGCGGGGCAGATACGCAGTATTTT
>TRBJ1-6|many|TRBD1|TRBV9
CASSLDRVGSPLHF
TGTGCCAGCAGCTTGGACAGGGTTGGCTCACCCCTCCACTTT
>TRBJ2-5|many|-|TRBV20-1
CSAPVETQYF
TGCAGTGCTCCCGTCGAGACCCAGTACTTC
>TRBJ2-1|few|-|TRBV30
CAWSLVGPPYNEQFF
TGTGCCTGGAGCCTAGTAGGGCCACCCTACAATGAGCAGTTCTTC
>TRBJ1-3|few|-|TRBV19
CATAAGGKGNTIYF
TGTGCCACCGCGGCGGGGGGTAAGGGAAACACCATATATTTT
>TRBJ2-2|once|TRBD1|TRBV7-9
CASSLTGSKAGELFF
TGTGCCAGCAGCCTGACAGGGTCTAAGGCCGGGGAGCTGTTTTTT
>TRBJ2-7|many|TRBD2|TRBV7-2
CASSLQAGAFYEQYF
TGTGCCAGCAGCTTACAAGCGGGGGCCTTCTACGAGCAGTACTTC
>TRBJ2-7|many|-|TRBV20-1
CSARDGRIPSYEQYF
TGCAGTGCTAGAGATGGACGGATCCCATCCTACGAGCAGTACTTC
>TRBJ1-5|many|TRBD1|TRBV6-1
CASSERGSGGQPQHF
TGTGCCAGCAGTGAGCGTGGGTCAGGGGGACAGCCCCAGCATTTT
>TRBJ2-2|many|TRBD2|TRBV7-3
CASSLNGRANTGELFF
TGTGCCAGCAGCTTAAACGGGAGGGCCAACACCGGGGAGCTGTTTTTT
>TRBJ2-5|-|TRBD2|TRBV3-1
CASSQEREGWETQYF
TGTGCCAGCAGCCAAGAGCGGGAGGGTTGGGAGACCCAGTACTTC
>TRBJ1-2|many|TRBD1|TRBV5-1
CASSSGQGSYGYTF
TGCGCCAGCAGCTCCGGACAGGGTAGCTATGGCTACACCTTC
>TRBJ1-5|-|-|TRBV7-2
CASSPRWESEPQHF
TGTGCCAGCAGCCCCCGTTGGGAAAGTGAGCCCCAGCATTTT
>TRBJ2-3|many|TRBD2|TRBV5-5
CASSSTSGRTDTQYF
TGTGCCAGCAGCTCCACTAGCGGGAGGACAGATACGCAGTATTTT